This TCR beta chain originates from a study of T cell responses to AZD1222 COVID-19 vaccine. Findings and limits, study-wide: Baseline seropositivity occurred in only six AZD1222 recipients. Spike-specific TCRs gained breadth and depth after people received two AZD1222 doses.

On this clone itself: The antigen is not known.

The V gene lost 1 base and the J gene lost 7 bases, with 8 bases spanning the gap. This CDR3 has 13 residues. Germline-derived CDR1 and CDR2 are SEHNR and FQNEAQ (reference sequence). Sequencing used immunoSEQ multiplex PCR; TCRdb keeps in-frame clones, though not all of them. Seen here are 150,000 to 200,000 clones, 90% observed once, and the top ten hold about 5.9%. Specimen: peripheral blood, collected 28 days after the second AZD1222 dose. This TCR derives from an adult who received the AZD1222 COVID-19 vaccine. The V and J genes are TRBV7-9 and TRBJ2-1, with a tentative D call TRBD2 (6 bases). The CDR3 sequence: CASSLGGGNEQFF. CDR3 nucleotide sequence: TGTGCCAGCAGCTTAGGTGGGGGGAATGAGCAGTTCTTC.